This TCR beta chain is drawn from a study of blood T cell repertoires in COVID-19. Looking at the study overall: The study drew acute and convalescent COVID-19 samples from the United States, Italy and Spain. T cells, B-cell-depleted T cells, or PBMCs supplied cDNA or gDNA.

Authors' processing steps: The assay estimated nucleated cells by amplifying reference gene primers. Profiling relied on immunoSEQ multiplex PCR, and the TCRdb table lists in-frame clones only, not all of them. The DNA gave D and trimming, while V, J and clone size come from that table. The sample shows more than 25,000 clones, 80% to 90% of them seen only once. CDR1 is SGDLS, CDR2 YYNGEE, per germline. This CDR3 is built from 17 residues. Losses at the gene ends were 2 bases for V and 2 bases for J; bases not matched to a gene: 10. The sample comprised peripheral blood. The clonotype was recovered from a woman aged 40 to 55 with active or convalescent COVID-19. The chain employs TRBV9 and TRBJ2-3; 8 bases match TRBD2. The DNA of the CDR3 is TGTGCCAGCAGCGTCGCAGGTCGACTAGCGAACACAGATACGCAGTATTTT. It encodes CASSVAGRLANTDTQYF.